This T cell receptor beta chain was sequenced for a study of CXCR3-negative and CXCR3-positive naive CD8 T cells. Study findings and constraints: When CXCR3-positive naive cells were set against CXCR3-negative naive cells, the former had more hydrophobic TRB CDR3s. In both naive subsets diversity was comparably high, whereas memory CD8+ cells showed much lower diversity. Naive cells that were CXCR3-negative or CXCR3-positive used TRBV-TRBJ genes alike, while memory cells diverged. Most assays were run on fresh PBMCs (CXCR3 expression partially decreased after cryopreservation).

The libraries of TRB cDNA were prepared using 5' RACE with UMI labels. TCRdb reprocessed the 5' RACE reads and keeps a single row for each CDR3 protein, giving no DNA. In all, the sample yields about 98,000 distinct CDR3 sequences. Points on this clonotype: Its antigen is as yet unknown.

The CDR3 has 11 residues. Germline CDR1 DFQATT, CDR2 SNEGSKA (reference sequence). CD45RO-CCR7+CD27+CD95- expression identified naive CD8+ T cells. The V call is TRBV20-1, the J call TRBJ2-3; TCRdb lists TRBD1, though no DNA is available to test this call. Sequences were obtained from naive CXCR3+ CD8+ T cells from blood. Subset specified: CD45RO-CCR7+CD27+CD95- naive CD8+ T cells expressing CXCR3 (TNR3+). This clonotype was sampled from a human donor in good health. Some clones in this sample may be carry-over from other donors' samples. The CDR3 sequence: CSASWGHTQYF.